This T cell receptor (beta chain) was recorded in a study of blood T cell repertoires in COVID-19. Study-wide context: Researchers got acute and convalescent COVID-19 samples from the United States, Italy and Spain. In each case, the material was cDNA or gDNA derived from T cells, B-cell-depleted T cells, or PBMCs.

It was during active infection that Seattle patients were enrolled and then longitudinally followed. In the study's own analysis: It was from reference gene primer amplification that nucleated cell counts were estimated. TCRdb's copy holds only in-frame clones and misses some; the assay was immunoSEQ multiplex PCR. The V and J calls and clone size are taken from that table; D and trimming were inferred from the DNA. The sample contains roughly 70,000 clones, around 77% of which appear only once. Per germline, CDR1 ENHRY and CDR2 SYGVKD. Trimming removed 5 bases at V and 6 bases at J, with 10 bases between. This CDR3 is built from 12 residues.

The sample comprised peripheral blood. The receptor's source is a man aged 70-80 years with COVID-19, enrolled during active disease. The rearrangement joins TRBV10-3 to TRBJ1-2; D is uncertain. The CDR3 sequence: CAISIYADGYTF. The CDR3 coding sequence is TGTGCCATCAGTATCTACGCGGATGGCTACACCTTC.